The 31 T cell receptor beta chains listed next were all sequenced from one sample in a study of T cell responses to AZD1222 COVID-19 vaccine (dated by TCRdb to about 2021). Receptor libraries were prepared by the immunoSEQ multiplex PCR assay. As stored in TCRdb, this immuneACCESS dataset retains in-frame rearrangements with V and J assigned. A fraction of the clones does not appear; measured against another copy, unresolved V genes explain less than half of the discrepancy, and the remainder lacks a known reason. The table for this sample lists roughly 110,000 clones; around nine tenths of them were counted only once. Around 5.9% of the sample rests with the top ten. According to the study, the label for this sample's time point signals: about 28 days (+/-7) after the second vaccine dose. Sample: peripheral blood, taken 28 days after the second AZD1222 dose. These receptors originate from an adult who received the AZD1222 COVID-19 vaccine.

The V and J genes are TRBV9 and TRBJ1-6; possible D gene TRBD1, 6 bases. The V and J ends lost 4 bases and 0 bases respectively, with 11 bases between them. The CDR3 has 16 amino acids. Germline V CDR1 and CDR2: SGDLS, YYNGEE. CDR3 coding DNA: TGTGCCAGCAGCACGGGGGCCAGCTCCTATAATTCACCCCTCCACTTT. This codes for CASSTGASSYNSPLHF.

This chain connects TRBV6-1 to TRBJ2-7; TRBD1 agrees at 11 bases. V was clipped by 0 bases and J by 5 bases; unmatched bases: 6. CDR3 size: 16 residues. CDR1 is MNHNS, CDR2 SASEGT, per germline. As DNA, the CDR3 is TGTGCCAGCAGTGAAGCGCCGGGGACAGGGGGGGACGAGCAGTACTTC. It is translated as CASSEAPGTGGDEQYF.

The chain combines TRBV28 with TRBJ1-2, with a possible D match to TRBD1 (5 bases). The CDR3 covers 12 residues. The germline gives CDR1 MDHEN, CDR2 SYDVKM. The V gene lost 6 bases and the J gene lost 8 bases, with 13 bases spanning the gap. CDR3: CASSEAGLGYTF. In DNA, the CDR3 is TGTGCCAGCAGCGAAGCAGGGCTCGGCTACACCTTC.

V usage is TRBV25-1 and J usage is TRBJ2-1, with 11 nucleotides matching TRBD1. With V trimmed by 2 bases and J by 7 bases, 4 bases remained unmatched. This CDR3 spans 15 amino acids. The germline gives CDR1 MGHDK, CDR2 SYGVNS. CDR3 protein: CASSESGTGGNEQFF. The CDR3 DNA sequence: TGTGCCAGCAGTGAAAGCGGGACAGGGGGAAATGAGCAGTTCTTC.

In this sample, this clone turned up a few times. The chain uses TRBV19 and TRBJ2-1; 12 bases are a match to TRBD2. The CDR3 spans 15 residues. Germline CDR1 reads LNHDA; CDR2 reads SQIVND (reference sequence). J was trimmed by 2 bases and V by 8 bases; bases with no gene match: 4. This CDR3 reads CASGRTSGTYNEQFF. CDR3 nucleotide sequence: TGTGCCAGTGGCAGGACTAGCGGGACCTACAATGAGCAGTTCTTC.

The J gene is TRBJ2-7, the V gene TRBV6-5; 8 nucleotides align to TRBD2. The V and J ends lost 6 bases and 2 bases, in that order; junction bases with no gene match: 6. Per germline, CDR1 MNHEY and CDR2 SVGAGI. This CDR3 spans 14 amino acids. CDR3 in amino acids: CASSPRGLAYEQYF. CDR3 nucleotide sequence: TGTGCCAGCAGCCCCAGGGGACTAGCCTACGAGCAGTACTTC.

CDR3 amino acids: CASSLDRATEAFF. Written as DNA, the CDR3 is TGTGCCAGCAGCTTAGACAGGGCCACTGAAGCTTTCTTT. The chain employs TRBV7-2 and TRBJ1-1, with D possibly TRBD1 on 6 matching bases. The CDR3 sequence is 13 residues long. Trimming took off 1 base at V and 4 bases at J, with 7 bases between the two ends. CDR1 and CDR2 from the germline V gene are SGHTA and FQGNSA.

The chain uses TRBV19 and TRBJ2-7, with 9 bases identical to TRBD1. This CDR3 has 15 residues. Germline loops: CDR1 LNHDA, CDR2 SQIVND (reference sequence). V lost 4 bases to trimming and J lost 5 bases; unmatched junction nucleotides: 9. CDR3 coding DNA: TGTGCCAGTAGTACCGGACAGGGGATTTCCCACGAGCAGTACTTC. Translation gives CASSTGQGISHEQYF.

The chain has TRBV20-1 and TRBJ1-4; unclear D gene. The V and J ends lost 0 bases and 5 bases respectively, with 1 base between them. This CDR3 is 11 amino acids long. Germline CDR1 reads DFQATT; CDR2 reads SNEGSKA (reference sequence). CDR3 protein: CSARDNEKLFF. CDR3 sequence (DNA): TGCAGTGCTAGAGACAATGAAAAACTGTTTTTT.

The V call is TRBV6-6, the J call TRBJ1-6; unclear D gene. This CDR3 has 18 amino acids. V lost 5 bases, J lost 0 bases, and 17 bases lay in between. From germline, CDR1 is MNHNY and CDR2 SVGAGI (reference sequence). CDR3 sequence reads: CASSPTRDGSSYNSPLHF. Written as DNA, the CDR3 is TGTGCCAGCAGTCCGACCCGCGATGGGAGCTCCTATAATTCACCCCTCCACTTT.

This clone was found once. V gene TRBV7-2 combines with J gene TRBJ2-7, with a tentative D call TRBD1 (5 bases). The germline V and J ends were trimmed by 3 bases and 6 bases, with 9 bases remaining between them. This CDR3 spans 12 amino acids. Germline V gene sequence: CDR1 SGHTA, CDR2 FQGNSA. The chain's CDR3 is CASSLQGVEQYF. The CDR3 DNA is TGTGCCAGCAGCTTGCAAGGGGTCGAGCAGTACTTC.

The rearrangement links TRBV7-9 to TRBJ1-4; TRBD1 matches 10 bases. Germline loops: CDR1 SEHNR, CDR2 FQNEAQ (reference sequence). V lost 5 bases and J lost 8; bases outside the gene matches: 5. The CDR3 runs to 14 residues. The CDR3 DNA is TGTGCCAGCAGCCCTCCGGGACAGGGGGAAAAACTGTTTTTT. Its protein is CASSPPGQGEKLFF. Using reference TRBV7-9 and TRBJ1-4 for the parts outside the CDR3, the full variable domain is DTGVSQNPRHKITKRGQNVTFRCDPISEHNRLYWYRQTLGQGPEFLTYFQNEAQLEKSRLLSDRFSAERPKGSFSTLEIQRTEQGDSAMYLCASSPPGQGEKLFFGSGTQLSVL.

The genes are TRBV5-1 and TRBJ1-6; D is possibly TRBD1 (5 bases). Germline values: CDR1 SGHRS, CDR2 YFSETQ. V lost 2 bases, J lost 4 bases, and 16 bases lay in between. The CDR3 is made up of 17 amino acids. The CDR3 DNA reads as TGCGCCAGCAGCTTCTGGGACGGGACTGTGTATAATTCACCCCTCCACTTT. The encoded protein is CASSFWDGTVYNSPLHF.

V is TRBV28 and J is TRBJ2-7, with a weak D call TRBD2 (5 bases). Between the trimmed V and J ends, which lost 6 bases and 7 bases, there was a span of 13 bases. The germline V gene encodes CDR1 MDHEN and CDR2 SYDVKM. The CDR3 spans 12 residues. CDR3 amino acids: CASRVRGGEQYF. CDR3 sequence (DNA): TGTGCCAGCAGGGTCCGGGGTGGAGAGCAGTACTTC.

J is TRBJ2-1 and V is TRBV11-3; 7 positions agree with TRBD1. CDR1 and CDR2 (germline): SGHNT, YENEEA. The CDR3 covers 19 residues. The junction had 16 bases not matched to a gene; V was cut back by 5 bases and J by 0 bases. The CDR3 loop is CASSRGQARSRSSYNEQFF. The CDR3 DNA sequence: TGTGCCAGCAGCCGCGGACAGGCCAGGAGCCGTAGCTCCTACAATGAGCAGTTCTTC.

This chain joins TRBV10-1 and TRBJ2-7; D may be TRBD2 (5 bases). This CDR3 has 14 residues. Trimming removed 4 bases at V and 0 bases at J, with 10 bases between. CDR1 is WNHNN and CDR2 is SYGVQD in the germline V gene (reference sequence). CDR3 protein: CASSAGFSSYEQYF. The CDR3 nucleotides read TGCGCCAGCAGTGCGGGGTTTAGCTCCTACGAGCAGTACTTC.

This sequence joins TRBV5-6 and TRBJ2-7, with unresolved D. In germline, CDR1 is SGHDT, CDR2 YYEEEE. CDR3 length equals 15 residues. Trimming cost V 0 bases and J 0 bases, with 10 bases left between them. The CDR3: CASSLARLFSYEQYF. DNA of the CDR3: TGTGCCAGCAGCTTGGCCAGACTCTTCTCCTACGAGCAGTACTTC. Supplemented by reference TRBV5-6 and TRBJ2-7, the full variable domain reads DAGVTQSPTHLIKTRGQQVTLRCSPKSGHDTVSWYQQALGQGPQFIFQYYEEEERQRGNFPDRFSGHQFPNYSSELNVNALLLGDSALYLCASSLARLFSYEQYFGPGTRLTVT.

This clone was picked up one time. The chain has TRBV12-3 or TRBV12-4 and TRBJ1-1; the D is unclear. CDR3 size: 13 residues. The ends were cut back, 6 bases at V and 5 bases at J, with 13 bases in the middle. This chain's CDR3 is CASSPPVGTEAFF. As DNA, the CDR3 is TGTGCCAGCAGCCCGCCTGTTGGGACTGAAGCTTTCTTT.

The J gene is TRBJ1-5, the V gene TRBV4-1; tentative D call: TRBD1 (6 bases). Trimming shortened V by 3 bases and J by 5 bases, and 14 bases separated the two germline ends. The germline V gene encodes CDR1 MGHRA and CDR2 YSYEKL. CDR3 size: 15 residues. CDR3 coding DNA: TGCGCCAGCAGCCAGGCCGGGACACGAGATCAGCCCCAGCATTTT. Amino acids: CASSQAGTRDQPQHF.

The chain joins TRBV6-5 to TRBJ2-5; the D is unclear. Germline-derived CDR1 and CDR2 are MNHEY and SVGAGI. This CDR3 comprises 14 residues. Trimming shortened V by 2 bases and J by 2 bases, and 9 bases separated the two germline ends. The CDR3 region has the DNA TGTGCCAGCAGTTACGGTAGACCGCAAGAGACCCAGTACTTC. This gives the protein CASSYGRPQETQYF.

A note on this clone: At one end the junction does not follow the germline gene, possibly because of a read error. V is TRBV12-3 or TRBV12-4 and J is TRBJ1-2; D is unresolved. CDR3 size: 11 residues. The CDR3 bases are TGTGCCAGCACCCTAAGGGAGGGTATCCACTTC. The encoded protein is CASTLREGIHF.

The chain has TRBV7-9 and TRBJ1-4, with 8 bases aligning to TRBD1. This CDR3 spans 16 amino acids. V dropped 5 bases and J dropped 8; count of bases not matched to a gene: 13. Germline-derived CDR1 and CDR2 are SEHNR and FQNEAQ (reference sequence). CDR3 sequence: CASSLPGGQGREKLFF. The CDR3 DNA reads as TGTGCCAGCAGCCTTCCGGGAGGACAGGGACGGGAAAAACTGTTTTTT.

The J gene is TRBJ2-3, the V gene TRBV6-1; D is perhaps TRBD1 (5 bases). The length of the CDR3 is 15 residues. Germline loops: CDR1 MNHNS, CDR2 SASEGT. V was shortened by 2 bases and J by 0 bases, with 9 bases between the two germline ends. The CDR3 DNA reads TGTGCCAGCAGTGAACAGGGTACGAGCACAGATACGCAGTATTTT. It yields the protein CASSEQGTSTDTQYF.

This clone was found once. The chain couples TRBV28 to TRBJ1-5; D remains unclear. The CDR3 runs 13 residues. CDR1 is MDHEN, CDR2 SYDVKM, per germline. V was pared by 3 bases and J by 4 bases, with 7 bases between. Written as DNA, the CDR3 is TGTGCCAGCAGTTTGCAAGATAATCAGCCCCAGCATTTT. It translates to CASSLQDNQPQHF.

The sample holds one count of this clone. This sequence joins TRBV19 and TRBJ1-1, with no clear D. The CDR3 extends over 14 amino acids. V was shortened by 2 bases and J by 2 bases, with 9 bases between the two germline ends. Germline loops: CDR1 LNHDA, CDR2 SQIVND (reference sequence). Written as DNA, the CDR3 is TGTGCCAGTAGTATACGGATTAGTAACACTGAAGCTTTCTTT. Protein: CASSIRISNTEAFF.

The CDR3 loop is CASSDREDNEKLFF. In DNA, the CDR3 is TGTGCCAGCAGCGACAGGGAGGACAATGAAAAACTGTTTTTT. The chain couples TRBV13 to TRBJ1-4; 7 nucleotides match TRBD1. The CDR3 loop spans 14 amino acids. Germline-derived CDR1 and CDR2 are PRHDT and FYEKMQ (reference sequence). Unmatched junction bases numbered 5, after V lost 5 bases and J lost 5 bases.

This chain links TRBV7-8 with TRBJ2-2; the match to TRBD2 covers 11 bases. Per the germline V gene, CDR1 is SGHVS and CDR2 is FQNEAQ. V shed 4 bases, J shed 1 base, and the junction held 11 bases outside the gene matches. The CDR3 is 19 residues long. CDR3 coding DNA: TGTGCCAGCAGCTCTAGCGGGGGGCCGCAAAATAGGAACACCGGGGAGCTGTTTTTT. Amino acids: CASSSSGGPQNRNTGELFF.

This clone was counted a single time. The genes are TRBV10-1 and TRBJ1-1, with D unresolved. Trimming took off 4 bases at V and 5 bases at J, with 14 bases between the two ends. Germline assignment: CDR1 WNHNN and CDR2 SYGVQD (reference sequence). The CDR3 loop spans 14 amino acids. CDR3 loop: CASSGKGFMTEAFF. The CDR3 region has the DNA TGCGCCAGCAGTGGAAAAGGGTTTATGACTGAAGCTTTCTTT.

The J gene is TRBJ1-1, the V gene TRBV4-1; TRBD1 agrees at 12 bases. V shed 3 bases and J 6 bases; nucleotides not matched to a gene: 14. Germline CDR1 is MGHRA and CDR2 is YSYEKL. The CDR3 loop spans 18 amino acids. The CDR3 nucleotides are TGCGCCAGCAGCCAGTGGGACAGGGGGCACCCCGGTAACTCTGAAGCTTTCTTT. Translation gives CASSQWDRGHPGNSEAFF.

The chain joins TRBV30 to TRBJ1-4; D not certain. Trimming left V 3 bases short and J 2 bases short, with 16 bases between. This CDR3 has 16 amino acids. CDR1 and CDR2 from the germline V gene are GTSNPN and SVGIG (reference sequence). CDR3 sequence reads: CAWRGEAGGTNEKLFF. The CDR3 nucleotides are TGTGCCTGGAGGGGAGAGGCGGGCGGGACTAATGAAAAACTGTTTTTT.

CDR3 nucleotide sequence: TGTGCCTGGATGCGACCTTATAGCAATCAGCCCCAGCATTTT. It encodes CAWMRPYSNQPQHF. The chain combines TRBV30 with TRBJ1-5; no reliable D call. This CDR3 is built from 14 residues. CDR1 and CDR2 (germline): GTSNPN, SVGIG (reference sequence). V dropped 4 bases and J dropped 0 bases, with 10 bases sitting between them.